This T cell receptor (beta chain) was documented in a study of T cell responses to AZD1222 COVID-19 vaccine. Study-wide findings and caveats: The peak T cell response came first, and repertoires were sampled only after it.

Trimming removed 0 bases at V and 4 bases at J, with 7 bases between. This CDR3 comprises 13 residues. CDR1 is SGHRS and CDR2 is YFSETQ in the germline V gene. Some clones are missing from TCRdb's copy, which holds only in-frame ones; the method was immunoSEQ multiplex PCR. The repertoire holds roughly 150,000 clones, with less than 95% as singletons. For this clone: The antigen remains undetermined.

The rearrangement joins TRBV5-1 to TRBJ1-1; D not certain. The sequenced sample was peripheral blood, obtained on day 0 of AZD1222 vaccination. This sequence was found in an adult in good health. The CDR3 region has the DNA TGCGCCAGCAGCTTGGGGGTCGGCACTGAAGCTTTCTTT. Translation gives CASSLGVGTEAFF.